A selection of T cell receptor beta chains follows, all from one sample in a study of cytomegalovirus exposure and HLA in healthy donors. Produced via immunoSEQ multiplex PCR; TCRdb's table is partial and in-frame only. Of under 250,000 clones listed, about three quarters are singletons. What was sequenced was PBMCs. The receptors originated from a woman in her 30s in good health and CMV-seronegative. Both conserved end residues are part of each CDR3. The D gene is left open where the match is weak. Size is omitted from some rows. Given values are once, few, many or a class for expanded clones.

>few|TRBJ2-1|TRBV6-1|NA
CASSASRPSGEQFF
TGTGCCAGCAGTGCCTCCAGGCCTTCCGGTGAGCAGTTCTTC
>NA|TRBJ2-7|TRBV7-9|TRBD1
CASSLGQGVMYEQYF
TGTGCCAGCAGCTTAGGACAGGGGGTCATGTACGAGCAGTACTTC
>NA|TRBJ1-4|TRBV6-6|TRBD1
CASSYPGQGDEKLFF
TGTGCCAGCAGTTACCCCGGACAGGGGGACGAAAAACTGTTTTTT
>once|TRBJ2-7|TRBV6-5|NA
CASSYSGGQPYEQYF
TGTGCCAGCAGTTACTCAGGGGGACAACCGTACGAGCAGTACTTC
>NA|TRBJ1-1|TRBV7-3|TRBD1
CASSLTGGASNTEAFF
TGTGCCAGCAGCTTAACAGGGGGCGCTTCGAACACTGAAGCTTTCTTT
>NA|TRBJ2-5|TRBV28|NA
CASSPPGQETQYF
TGTGCCAGCAGTCCTCCAGGGCAAGAGACCCAGTACTTC
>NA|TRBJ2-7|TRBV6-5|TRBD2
CASSSSGRVYEQYF
TGTGCCAGCAGTTCCTCGGGGAGGGTTTACGAGCAGTACTTC
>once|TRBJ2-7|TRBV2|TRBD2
CASSAGLAGTYEQYF
TGTGCCAGCAGTGCGGGGCTAGCGGGTACCTACGAGCAGTACTTC
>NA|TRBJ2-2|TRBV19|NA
CASRQAEGYGELFF
TGTGCCAGTAGACAGGCCGAAGGATACGGGGAGCTGTTTTTT
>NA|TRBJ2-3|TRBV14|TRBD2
CASSQELAGADTQYF
TGTGCCAGCAGCCAAGAACTAGCGGGTGCGGATACGCAGTATTTT
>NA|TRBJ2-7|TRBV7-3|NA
CASSLGADTYEQYF
TGTGCCAGCAGCTTGGGGGCGGACACCTACGAGCAGTACTTC
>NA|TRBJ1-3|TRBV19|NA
CASSMGDGNTIYF
TGTGCCAGTAGTATGGGAGACGGAAACACCATATATTTT
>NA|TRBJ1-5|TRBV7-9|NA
CASSRGSNQPQHF
TGTGCCAGCAGTAGGGGGTCCAATCAGCCCCAGCATTTT
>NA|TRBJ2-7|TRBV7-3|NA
CASSLAGRVSEQYF
TGTGCCAGCAGCCTAGCTGGACGGGTCAGTGAGCAGTACTTC
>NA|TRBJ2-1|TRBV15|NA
CATSRGGTHYVEQFF
TGTGCCACCAGCAGAGGAGGGACTCACTACGTTGAGCAGTTCTTC
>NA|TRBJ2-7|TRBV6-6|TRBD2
CASSYPSSGEGEQYF
TGTGCCAGCAGTTACCCCTCTAGCGGAGAGGGCGAGCAGTACTTC
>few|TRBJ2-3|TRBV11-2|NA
CASSSQVSDTQYF
TGTGCCAGCAGCTCTCAGGTGTCAGATACGCAGTATTTT
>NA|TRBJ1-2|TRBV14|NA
CASSQDRTSLYGYTF
TGTGCCAGCAGCCAAGACCGTACTTCTCTTTATGGCTACACCTTC
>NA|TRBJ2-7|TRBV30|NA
CAWDEDGGGSYEQYF
TGTGCCTGGGACGAGGATGGGGGAGGATCCTACGAGCAGTACTTC
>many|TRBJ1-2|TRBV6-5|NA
CASSEGGAYGYTF
TGTGCCAGCAGTGAAGGGGGGGCTTATGGCTACACCTTC
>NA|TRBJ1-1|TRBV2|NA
CASSEVGGNTEAFF
TGTGCCAGCAGTGAAGTGGGGGGGAACACTGAAGCTTTCTTT
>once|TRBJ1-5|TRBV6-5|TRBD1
CASSLGQGVNQPQHF
TGTGCCAGCAGTTTAGGGCAGGGGGTCAATCAGCCCCAGCATTTT
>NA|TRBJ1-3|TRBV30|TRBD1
CAWTRRQGDGNTIYF
TGTGCCTGGACCCGGAGACAGGGAGATGGAAACACCATATATTTT
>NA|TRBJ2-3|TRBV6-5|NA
CASSYGQGTSTDTQYF
TGTGCCAGCAGTTACGGTCAGGGTACGAGCACAGATACGCAGTATTTT
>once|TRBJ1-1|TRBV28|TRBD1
CASSLRTGEAFF
TGTGCCAGCAGTTTGCGGACAGGCGAAGCTTTCTTT
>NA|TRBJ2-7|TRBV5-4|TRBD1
CAWTGGPYEQYF
TGTGCCTGGACAGGGGGTCCCTACGAGCAGTACTTC
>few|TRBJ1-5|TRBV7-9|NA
CASSLMDSGQPQHF
TGTGCCAGCAGCTTAATGGACTCGGGGCAGCCCCAGCATTTT
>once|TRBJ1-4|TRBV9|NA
CASSVGVTADNEKLFF
TGTGCCAGCAGCGTAGGTGTAACGGCGGATAATGAAAAACTGTTTTTT
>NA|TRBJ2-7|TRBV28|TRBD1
CASSSGTGGTYEQYF
TGTGCCAGCAGTTCCGGGACAGGGGGAACCTACGAGCAGTACTTC
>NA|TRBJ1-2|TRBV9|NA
CASSRGGAYGYTF
TGTGCCAGCAGCCGGGGGGGGGCCTATGGCTACACCTTC
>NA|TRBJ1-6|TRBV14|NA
CASSDPPGNYNSPLHF
TGTGCCAGCAGCGATCCACCGGGAAACTATAATTCACCCCTCCACTTT
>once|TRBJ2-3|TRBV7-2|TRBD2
CASSPRAGGRTDTQYF
TGTGCCAGCAGCCCGAGAGCGGGGGGGCGCACAGATACGCAGTATTTT
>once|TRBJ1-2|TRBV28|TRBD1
CASSLGDRGGYGYTF
TGTGCCAGCAGTTTAGGGGACAGGGGAGGATATGGCTACACCTTC
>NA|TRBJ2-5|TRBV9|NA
CASSVQGAGETQYF
TGTGCCAGCAGCGTACAAGGGGCAGGAGAGACCCAGTACTTC
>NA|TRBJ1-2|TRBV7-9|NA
CASSLGPTRGYGYTF
TGTGCCAGCAGCTTAGGACCGACACGGGGCTATGGCTACACCTTC
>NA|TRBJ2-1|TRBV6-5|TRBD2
CASRSSGGGNEQFF
TGTGCCAGCAGGTCTAGCGGGGGGGGCAATGAGCAGTTCTTC
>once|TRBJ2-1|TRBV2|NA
CAINPGVSYNEQFF
TGTGCTATCAACCCGGGAGTCTCCTACAATGAGCAGTTCTTC
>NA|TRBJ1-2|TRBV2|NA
CARQTAYGYTF
TGTGCCAGACAAACAGCCTATGGCTACACCTTC
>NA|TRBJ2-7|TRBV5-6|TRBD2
CASSNPRGVYEQYF
TGTGCCAGCAGCAACCCCCGGGGGGTCTACGAGCAGTACTTC
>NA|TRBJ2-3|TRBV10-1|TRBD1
CATRLGTGSTDTQYF
TGCGCCACCAGACTGGGGACAGGGAGCACAGATACGCAGTATTTT
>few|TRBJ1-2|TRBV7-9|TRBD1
CASSLHRGDGYTF
TGTGCCAGCAGCTTACACAGGGGAGATGGCTACACCTTC
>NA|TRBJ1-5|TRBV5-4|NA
CASSPSPGQISNQPQHF
TGTGCCAGCAGCCCAAGCCCCGGACAGATTAGCAATCAGCCCCAGCATTTT
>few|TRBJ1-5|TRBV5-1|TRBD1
CASSATGDQPQHF
TGCGCCAGCAGCGCCACAGGGGATCAGCCCCAGCATTTT
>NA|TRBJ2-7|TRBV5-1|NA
CASSFNRDYEQYF
TGCGCCAGCAGCTTCAACCGAGATTACGAGCAGTACTTC